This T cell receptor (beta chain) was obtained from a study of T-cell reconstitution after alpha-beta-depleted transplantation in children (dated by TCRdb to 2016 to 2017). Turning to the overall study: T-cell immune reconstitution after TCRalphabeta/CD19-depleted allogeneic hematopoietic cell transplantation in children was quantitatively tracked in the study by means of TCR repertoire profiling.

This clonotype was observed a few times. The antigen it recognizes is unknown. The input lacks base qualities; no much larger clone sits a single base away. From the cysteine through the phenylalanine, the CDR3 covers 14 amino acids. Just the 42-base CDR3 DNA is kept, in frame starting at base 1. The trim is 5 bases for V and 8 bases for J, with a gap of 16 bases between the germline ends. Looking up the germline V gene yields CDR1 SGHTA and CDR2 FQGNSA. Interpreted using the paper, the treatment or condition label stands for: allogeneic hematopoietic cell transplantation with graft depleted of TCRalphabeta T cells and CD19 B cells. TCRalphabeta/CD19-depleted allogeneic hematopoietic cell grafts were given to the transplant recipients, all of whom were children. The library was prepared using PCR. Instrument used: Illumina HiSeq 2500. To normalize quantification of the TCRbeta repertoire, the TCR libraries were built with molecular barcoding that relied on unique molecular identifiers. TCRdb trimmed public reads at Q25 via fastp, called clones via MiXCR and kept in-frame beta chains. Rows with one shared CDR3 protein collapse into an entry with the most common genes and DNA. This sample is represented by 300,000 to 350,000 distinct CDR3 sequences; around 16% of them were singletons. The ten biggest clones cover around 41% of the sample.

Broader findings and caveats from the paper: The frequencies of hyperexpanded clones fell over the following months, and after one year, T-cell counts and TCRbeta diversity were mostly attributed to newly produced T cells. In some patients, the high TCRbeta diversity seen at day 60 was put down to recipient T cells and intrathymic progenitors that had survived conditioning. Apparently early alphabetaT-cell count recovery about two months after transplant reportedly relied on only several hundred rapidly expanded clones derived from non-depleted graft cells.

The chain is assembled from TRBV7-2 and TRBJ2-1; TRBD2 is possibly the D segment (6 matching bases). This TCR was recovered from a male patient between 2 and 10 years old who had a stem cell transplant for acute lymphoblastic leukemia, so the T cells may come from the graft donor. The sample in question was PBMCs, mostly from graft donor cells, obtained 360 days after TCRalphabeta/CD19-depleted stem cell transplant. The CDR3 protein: CASSLRLETDEQFF. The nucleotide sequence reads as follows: TGTGCCAGCAGCCTGCGACTAGAAACGGATGAGCAGTTCTTC.